One and the same sample provided the 32 T cell receptor beta chains below, sequenced in a study of blood T cell repertoires in COVID-19. Repertoires were generated with immunoSEQ multiplex PCR, while TCRdb's copy carries only in-frame clones and drops some. The profile shows approximately 390,000 clones, 90% of them singletons. Sequencing was carried out using peripheral blood. Every receptor here comes from a man younger than 35 with active or convalescent COVID-19.

The CDR3 region has the DNA TGTGCCAGCAGTTTAGCCCGGGGCTATGGCTACACCTTC. Amino acid sequence: CASSLARGYGYTF. The chain carries TRBV27 and TRBJ1-2; D gene ambiguous. Trimming removed 2 bases from V and 4 bases from J, with 8 bases in between. Germline values: CDR1 MNHEY, CDR2 SMNVEV (reference sequence). The CDR3 runs 13 residues.

In DNA form, the CDR3 reads TGTGCCAGCAGCTCAGGTGCTCCCGGTCAGCCCCAGCATTTT. Translation gives CASSSGAPGQPQHF. The chain joins TRBV28 to TRBJ1-5; D uncertain. V dropped 6 bases and J dropped 6 bases, with 15 bases sitting between them. This CDR3 has 14 amino acids. The germline V gene encodes CDR1 MDHEN and CDR2 SYDVKM.

The chain carries TRBV2 and TRBJ1-1; 8 nucleotides agree with TRBD1. CDR1 SNHLY and CDR2 FYNNEI come from the germline V gene. The J segment lost 7 bases and the V segment lost 11 bases, leaving 15 bases of the junction unmatched. CDR3 size: 14 residues. CDR3 amino acids: CAASKETGVNEAFF. The CDR3 DNA reads TGTGCCGCCAGCAAGGAGACAGGGGTCAATGAAGCTTTCTTT.

V is TRBV5-6 and J is TRBJ2-5, with 12 bases aligning to TRBD2. The CDR3 length is 16 residues. The junction had 5 bases not matched to a gene; V was cut back by 4 bases and J by 1 base. Germline loops: CDR1 SGHDT, CDR2 YYEEEE. The CDR3 protein is CASSPASGRVQETQYF. DNA for the CDR3: TGTGCCAGCAGCCCGGCTAGCGGGAGGGTCCAAGAGACCCAGTACTTC.

V and J are TRBV20-1 and TRBJ2-7; no firm D call. V lost 3 bases to trimming and J lost 3 bases, with 6 bases between them. The CDR3 extends over 11 amino acids. The germline gives CDR1 DFQATT, CDR2 SNEGSKA (reference sequence). CDR3 sequence (DNA): TGCAGTGCTAGGCAGTACTACGAGCAGTACTTC. Translation gives CSARQYYEQYF.

The chain combines TRBV6-1 with TRBJ1-6; tentative D call: TRBD1 (5 bases). Germline values: CDR1 MNHNS, CDR2 SASEGT. Between the trimmed V and J ends, which lost 3 bases and 0 bases, there was a span of 12 bases. This CDR3 has 17 residues. The CDR3 region is CASSEGGGSSYNSPLHF. Written as DNA, the CDR3 is TGTGCCAGCAGTGAGGGGGGTGGGAGCTCCTATAATTCACCCCTCCACTTT.

CDR3 sequence reads: CASSDDRAAYNEQFF. The CDR3 DNA follows: TGTGCCAGCAGTGATGACAGGGCAGCCTACAATGAGCAGTTCTTC. The chain joins TRBV6-1 to TRBJ2-1; TRBD1 agrees at 7 bases. The CDR3 has 15 residues. Germline trimming cut 3 bases from V and 2 bases from J; bases unmatched to any gene: 4. Per the germline V gene, CDR1 is MNHNS and CDR2 is SASEGT.

CDR3 amino acids: CATSDGGTAQPQHF. In nucleotides, the CDR3 is TGTGCCACCAGTGATGGAGGGACAGCTCAGCCCCAGCATTTT. The V and J genes are TRBV24-1 and TRBJ1-5; 7 bases line up with TRBD1. Looked up from germline, CDR1 is KGHDR and CDR2 is SFDVKD. With V trimmed by 3 bases and J by 6 bases, 4 bases remained unmatched. The CDR3 consists of 14 residues.

This rearrangement joins TRBV10-3 to TRBJ1-4; 7 positions agree with TRBD1. V gave up 3 bases and J gave up 7 bases; unmatched junction bases: 5. CDR3 size: 14 residues. The V gene's germline CDR1 is ENHRY and CDR2 SYGVKD. CDR3 in DNA: TGTGCCATCAGTGATGACAGGGTTGGTGAAAAACTGTTTTTT. Translated: CAISDDRVGEKLFF.

This rearrangement joins TRBV27 to TRBJ2-1; D unresolved. This CDR3 region has 14 residues. Germline V gene lookup returns CDR1 MNHEY and CDR2 SMNVEV (reference sequence). Trimming shortened V by 2 bases and J by 2 bases, and 7 bases separated the two germline ends. The CDR3 sequence: CASSLSVAYNEQFF. CDR3 coding DNA: TGTGCCAGCAGTTTAAGCGTCGCCTACAATGAGCAGTTCTTC.

The V call is TRBV4-3, the J call TRBJ2-7, with TRBD1 as a possible D gene (6 bases). V was shortened by 0 bases and J by 7 bases, with 19 bases between the two germline ends. The CDR3 sequence is 16 residues long. Germline V gene lookup returns CDR1 LGHNA and CDR2 YSLEER. CDR3 DNA: TGCGCCAGCAGCCAAGATTCACAGGGTAAAGAAGTTGAGCAGTACTTC. This encodes CASSQDSQGKEVEQYF.

As for this clone: In the same sample, other DNA sequences code for this CDR3. The chain combines TRBV7-9 with TRBJ2-7; 10 bases match TRBD1. Trimming took 5 bases from V and 7 from J; bases not matched to a gene: 8. This CDR3 has 14 residues. The germline CDR1 and CDR2 sequences are SEHNR and FQNEAQ (reference sequence). This chain's CDR3 is CASSPGTGVGEQYF. Here the CDR3 DNA reads TGTGCCAGCAGCCCTGGGACAGGGGTCGGGGAGCAGTACTTC.

V gene TRBV5-4 combines with J gene TRBJ2-5; D might be TRBD2 (7 bases). Germline V gives CDR1 SGHNT, CDR2 YYREEE (reference sequence). This CDR3 is built from 14 residues. Trimming shortened V by 4 bases and J by 2 bases, and 12 bases separated the two germline ends. Written as DNA, the CDR3 is TGTGCCAGCAGCCCCAGGGGACTACAAGAGACCCAGTACTTC. Protein sequence: CASSPRGLQETQYF.

The genes are TRBV4-1 and TRBJ2-4; tentatively, D is TRBD2 (5 bases). Trimming removed 5 bases at V and 6 bases at J, with 11 bases between. CDR3 length: 13 residues. CDR1 is MGHRA and CDR2 is YSYEKL in the germline V gene. CDR3 residues: CASSFNGVNIQYF. The DNA of the CDR3 is TGCGCCAGCAGCTTCAACGGGGTAAACATTCAGTACTTC.

The V gene is TRBV24-1, the J gene TRBJ2-5, with D perhaps matching TRBD1 (6 bases). Trimming cost V 4 bases and J 4 bases, with 12 bases left between them. CDR1 is KGHDR and CDR2 is SFDVKD in the germline V gene. CDR3 length: 14 amino acids. The CDR3 here is CATSDLGARETQYF. CDR3 DNA: TGTGCCACCAGTGACCTGGGGGCGCGAGAGACCCAGTACTTC.

The V gene is TRBV11-2, the J gene TRBJ1-1; perhaps TRBD1 as D (6 bases). The germline CDR1 and CDR2 sequences are SGHAT and FQNNGV. Trimming stripped 5 bases from V and 0 bases from J, with 7 bases between. CDR3 length equals 13 residues. As DNA, the CDR3 is TGTGCCAGCAGCGGACAGATGAACACTGAAGCTTTCTTT. Its translation: CASSGQMNTEAFF.

A single count supports this clone. The chain links TRBV5-1 to TRBJ1-4; D gene unclear. This CDR3 spans 15 amino acids. Germline V gene lookup returns CDR1 SGHRS and CDR2 YFSETQ. Deletions cut 1 base from V and 7 bases from J, with 14 bases between. In DNA, the CDR3 is TGCGCCAGCAGCTTGTCGGGGTCTTTAGGTGAAAAACTGTTTTTT. This codes for CASSLSGSLGEKLFF.

The V and J genes are TRBV2 and TRBJ1-2; possibly TRBD1 for D (6 bases). This CDR3 is 16 amino acids long. The ends were cut back, 3 bases at V and 0 bases at J, with 14 bases in the middle. The germline V gene has CDR1 SNHLY and CDR2 FYNNEI. This CDR3 reads CASSEGAYLTNYGYTF. The CDR3 nucleotides read TGTGCCAGCAGTGAGGGGGCGTACCTGACTAACTATGGCTACACCTTC.

This clone was counted only a few times. The chain couples TRBV7-8 to TRBJ1-5, with unresolved D. The length of the CDR3 is 18 residues. Germline V gene sequence: CDR1 SGHVS, CDR2 FQNEAQ. V was trimmed by 2 bases and J by 0 bases, leaving 17 bases between them. CDR3 protein: CASSLSAQFKDSNQPQHF. The DNA of the CDR3 is TGTGCCAGCAGCTTATCTGCACAGTTCAAGGATAGCAATCAGCCCCAGCATTTT.

This rearrangement joins TRBV19 to TRBJ1-1, with 8 bases that match TRBD1. The germline gives CDR1 LNHDA, CDR2 SQIVND (reference sequence). The CDR3 loop spans 13 amino acids. Germline trimming cut 10 bases from V and 5 bases from J; bases unmatched to any gene: 9. The chain's CDR3 is CATRTGKGTEAFF. Here the CDR3 DNA reads TGTGCCACCCGGACAGGGAAAGGGACTGAAGCTTTCTTT.

This rearrangement joins TRBV19 to TRBJ2-2, with D perhaps matching TRBD2 (7 bases). Trimming took off 10 bases at V and 4 bases at J, with 16 bases between the two ends. Germline V gene sequence: CDR1 LNHDA, CDR2 SQIVND (reference sequence). The CDR3 contains 14 residues. The CDR3 loop reads CATARGGSTGELFF. DNA for the CDR3: TGTGCCACCGCTAGGGGGGGCTCCACCGGGGAGCTGTTTTTT.

This clone is a singleton in its sample. The chain employs TRBV19 and TRBJ2-1, with TRBD1 as a possible D gene (5 bases). V lost 9 bases to trimming and J lost 0 bases, with 12 bases between them. The germline CDR1 and CDR2 sequences are LNHDA and SQIVND (reference sequence). The CDR3 is 14 residues long. CDR3 DNA: TGTGCCAGCCGGACAACCAGCTCCTACAATGAGCAGTTCTTC. Its translation: CASRTTSSYNEQFF.

The V gene is TRBV2, the J gene TRBJ2-7; 7 bases agree with TRBD1. The germline V gene has CDR1 SNHLY and CDR2 FYNNEI. This CDR3 spans 13 amino acids. Unmatched junction bases numbered 4, after V lost 6 bases and J lost 2 bases. The DNA of the CDR3 is TGTGCCAGCAGCCGGGACAGACCCTACGAGCAGTACTTC. This codes for CASSRDRPYEQYF.

This chain connects TRBV4-3 to TRBJ1-2, with TRBD1 identical over 7 bases. Germline CDR1 reads LGHNA; CDR2 reads YSLEER. The CDR3 length is 15 residues. With 5 bases clipped from V and 1 base from J, the junction kept 7 bases outside the gene matches. CDR3 DNA: TGCGCCAGCAGCAAAGGGACAGATTATAACTATGGCTACACCTTC. Its translation: CASSKGTDYNYGYTF.

The rearrangement links TRBV19 to TRBJ2-7, with 7 nucleotides matching TRBD1. Germline values: CDR1 LNHDA, CDR2 SQIVND (reference sequence). CDR3 length: 14 amino acids. V gave up 5 bases and J gave up 2 bases; unmatched junction bases: 6. DNA of the CDR3: TGTGCCAGTAGTCCCGGGACAGACCCCTACGAGCAGTACTTC. Its translation: CASSPGTDPYEQYF. The variable domain in full, completed from reference TRBV19 and TRBJ2-7, reads DGGITQSPKYLFRKEGQNVTLSCEQNLNHDAMYWYRQDPGQGLRLIYYSQIVNDFQKGDIAEGYSVSREKKESFPLTVTSAQKNPTAFYLCASSPGTDPYEQYFGPGTRLTVT.

This clone was detected only once. V is TRBV19 and J is TRBJ2-1; D is uncertain. CDR1 and CDR2 (germline): LNHDA, SQIVND (reference sequence). The CDR3 has 13 residues. V dropped 4 bases and J dropped 3 bases, with 7 bases sitting between them. The CDR3 DNA reads as TGTGCCAGTAGTAGTAACTTCTACAATGAGCAGTTCTTC. Translation: CASSSNFYNEQFF.

The chain carries TRBV6-5 and TRBJ1-1, with D tentatively TRBD1 (6 bases). Germline V gene sequence: CDR1 MNHEY, CDR2 SVGAGI. The V end lost 7 bases, the J end lost 7 bases, and 16 bases lay between the germline ends. The CDR3 totals 13 residues. The CDR3: CASNVPGGGEAFF. The CDR3 nucleotides read TGTGCCAGCAACGTCCCGGGGGGCGGTGAAGCTTTCTTT.

The rearrangement uses TRBV10-3 and TRBJ1-1; D uncertain. The CDR3 is 14 amino acids. Germline V CDR1 and CDR2: ENHRY, SYGVKD. The V end lost 3 bases, the J end lost 1 base, and 9 bases lay between the germline ends. The CDR3, as DNA: TGTGCCATCAGTGAAAACCCGAGGAACACTGAAGCTTTCTTT. The encoded protein is CAISENPRNTEAFF.

This rearrangement joins TRBV30 to TRBJ1-1, with D hard to call. V dropped 1 base and J dropped 0 bases, with 6 bases sitting between them. Per germline, CDR1 GTSNPN and CDR2 SVGIG (reference sequence). The CDR3 totals 13 residues. Here the CDR3 DNA reads TGTGCCTGGAGTGCCAGAATGAACACTGAAGCTTTCTTT. Translation gives CAWSARMNTEAFF.

The chain combines TRBV6-5 with TRBJ1-2; 8 bases fit TRBD1. J lost 3 bases, V lost 5 bases, and 8 bases had no gene match. The germline V gene has CDR1 MNHEY and CDR2 SVGAGI. The CDR3 length is 15 residues. Here the CDR3 DNA reads TGTGCCAGCAGTACGGAACAGGGGGTCCACTATGGCTACACCTTC. This gives the protein CASSTEQGVHYGYTF.

This clone was found once. This could be a read error, since a much larger clone is one nucleotide away. CDR3 region: CASRTSGITDTQYF. For the CDR3, the DNA is TGTGCCAGCAGGACTAGCGGAATCACAGATACGCAGTATTTT. V and J are TRBV27 and TRBJ2-3, with TRBD2 matching 9 bases. With V trimmed by 6 bases and J by 2 bases, 3 bases remained unmatched. Per the germline V gene, CDR1 is MNHEY and CDR2 is SMNVEV (reference sequence). The CDR3 is 14 amino acids.

V usage is TRBV19 and J usage is TRBJ2-7, with D possibly matching TRBD2 (6 bases). CDR1 is LNHDA, CDR2 SQIVND, per germline (reference sequence). The CDR3 is made up of 13 amino acids. Trimming removed 3 bases from V and 2 bases from J, with 8 bases in between. Written as DNA, the CDR3 is TGTGCCAGTAGTATCAGACTAGCCTACGAGCAGTACTTC. This translates into CASSIRLAYEQYF.